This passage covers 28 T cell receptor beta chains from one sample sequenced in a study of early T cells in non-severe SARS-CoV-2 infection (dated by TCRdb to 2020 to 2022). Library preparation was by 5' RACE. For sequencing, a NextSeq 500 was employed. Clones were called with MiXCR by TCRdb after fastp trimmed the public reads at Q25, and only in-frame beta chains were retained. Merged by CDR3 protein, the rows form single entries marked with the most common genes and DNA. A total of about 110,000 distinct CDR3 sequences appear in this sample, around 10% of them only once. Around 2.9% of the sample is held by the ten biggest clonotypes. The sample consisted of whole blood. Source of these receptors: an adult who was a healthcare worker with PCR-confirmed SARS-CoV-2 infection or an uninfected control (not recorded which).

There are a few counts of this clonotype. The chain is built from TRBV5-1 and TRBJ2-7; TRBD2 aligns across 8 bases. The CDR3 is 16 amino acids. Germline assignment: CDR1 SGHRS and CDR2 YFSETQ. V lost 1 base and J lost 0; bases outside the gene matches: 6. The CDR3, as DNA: TGCGCCAGCAGCTTGTATTCGGGGGGGACCTCCTACGAGCAGTACTTC. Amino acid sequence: CASSLYSGGTSYEQYF.

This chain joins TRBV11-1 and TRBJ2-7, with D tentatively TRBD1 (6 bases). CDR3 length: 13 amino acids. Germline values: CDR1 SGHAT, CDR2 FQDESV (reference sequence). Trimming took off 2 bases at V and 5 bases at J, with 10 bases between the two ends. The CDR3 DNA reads TGTGCCAGCAGCTTATACAGGGCAAACGAGCAGTACTTC. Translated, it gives CASSLYRANEQYF.

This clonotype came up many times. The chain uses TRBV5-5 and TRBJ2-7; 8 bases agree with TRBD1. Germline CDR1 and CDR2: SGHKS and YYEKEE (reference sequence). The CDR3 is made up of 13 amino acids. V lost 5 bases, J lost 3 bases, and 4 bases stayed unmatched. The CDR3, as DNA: TGTGCCAGCAGTCAACAGGGGGACTACGAGCAGTACTTC. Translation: CASSQQGDYEQYF.

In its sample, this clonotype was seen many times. CDR3 nucleotide sequence: TGTGCCAGCAGCTTAGAAGGTGTCAGGGGGGCCTACAATGAGCAGTTCTTC. Its protein product is CASSLEGVRGAYNEQFF. This chain joins TRBV11-2 and TRBJ2-1; tentative D call: TRBD1 (7 bases). Germline V gene lookup returns CDR1 SGHAT and CDR2 FQNNGV. The CDR3 is 17 amino acids. V lost 0 bases and J 2 bases, leaving 14 bases between the germline ends.

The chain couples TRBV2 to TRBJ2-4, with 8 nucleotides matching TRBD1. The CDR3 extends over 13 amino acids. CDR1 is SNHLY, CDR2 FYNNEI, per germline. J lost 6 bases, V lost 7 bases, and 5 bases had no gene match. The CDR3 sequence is CASIPQGANIQYF. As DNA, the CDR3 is TGTGCCAGCATTCCTCAGGGGGCAAACATTCAGTACTTC.

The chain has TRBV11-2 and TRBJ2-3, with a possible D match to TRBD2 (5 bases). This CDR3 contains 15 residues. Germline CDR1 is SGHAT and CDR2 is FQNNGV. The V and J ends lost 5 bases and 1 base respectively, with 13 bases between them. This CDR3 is CASSEFFSGTDTQYF. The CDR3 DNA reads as TGTGCCAGCAGCGAATTTTTTAGCGGCACAGATACGCAGTATTTT.

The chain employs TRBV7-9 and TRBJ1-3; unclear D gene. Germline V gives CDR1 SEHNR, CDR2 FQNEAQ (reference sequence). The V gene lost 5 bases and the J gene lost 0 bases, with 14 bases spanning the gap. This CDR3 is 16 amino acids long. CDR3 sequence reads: CASSEIFGISGNTIYF. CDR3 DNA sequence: TGTGCCAGCAGCGAGATATTCGGGATCTCTGGAAACACCATATATTTT. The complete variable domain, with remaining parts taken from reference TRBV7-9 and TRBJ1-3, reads DTGVSQNPRHKITKRGQNVTFRCDPISEHNRLYWYRQTLGQGPEFLTYFQNEAQLEKSRLLSDRFSAERPKGSFSTLEIQRTEQGDSAMYLCASSEIFGISGNTIYFGEGSWLTVV.

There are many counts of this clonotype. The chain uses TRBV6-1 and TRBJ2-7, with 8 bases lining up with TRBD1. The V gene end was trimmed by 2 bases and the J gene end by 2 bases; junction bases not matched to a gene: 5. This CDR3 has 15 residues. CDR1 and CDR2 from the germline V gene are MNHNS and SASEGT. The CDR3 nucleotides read TGTGCCAGCAGTGAAAGACAGGGGAGGACCTACGAGCAGTACTTC. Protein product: CASSERQGRTYEQYF.

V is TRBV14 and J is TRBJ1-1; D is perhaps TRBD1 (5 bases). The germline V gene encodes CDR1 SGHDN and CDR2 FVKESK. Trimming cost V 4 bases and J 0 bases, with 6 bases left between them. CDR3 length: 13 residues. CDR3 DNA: TGTGCCAGCAGCCGAGGGGTGAACACTGAAGCTTTCTTT. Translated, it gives CASSRGVNTEAFF.

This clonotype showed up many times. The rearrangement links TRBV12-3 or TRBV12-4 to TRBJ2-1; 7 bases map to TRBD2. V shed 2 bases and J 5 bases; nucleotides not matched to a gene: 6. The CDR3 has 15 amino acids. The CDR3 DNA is TGTGCCAGCAGTTTAAGCGGGGTGGTCCACAATGAGCAGTTCTTC. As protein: CASSLSGVVHNEQFF.

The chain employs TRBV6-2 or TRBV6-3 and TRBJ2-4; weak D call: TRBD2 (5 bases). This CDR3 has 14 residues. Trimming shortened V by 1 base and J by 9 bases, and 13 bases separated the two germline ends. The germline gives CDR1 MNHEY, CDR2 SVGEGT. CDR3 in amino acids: CASSYLPKRAIQYF. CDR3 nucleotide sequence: TGTGCCAGCAGTTACTTGCCAAAGAGGGCCATTCAGTACTTC.

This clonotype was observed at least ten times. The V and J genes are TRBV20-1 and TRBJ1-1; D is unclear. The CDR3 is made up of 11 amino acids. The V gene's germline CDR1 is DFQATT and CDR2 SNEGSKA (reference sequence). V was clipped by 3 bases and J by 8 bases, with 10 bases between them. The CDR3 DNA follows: TGCAGTGCTAGTATGGGATTCGAAGCTTTCTTT. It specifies CSASMGFEAFF.

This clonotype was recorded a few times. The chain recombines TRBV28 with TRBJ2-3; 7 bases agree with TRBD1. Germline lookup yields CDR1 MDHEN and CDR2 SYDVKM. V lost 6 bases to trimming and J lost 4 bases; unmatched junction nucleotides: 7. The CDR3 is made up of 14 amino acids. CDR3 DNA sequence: TGTGCCAGCAGCACCCTTCAGGGGGCAGATACGCAGTATTTT. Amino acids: CASSTLQGADTQYF.

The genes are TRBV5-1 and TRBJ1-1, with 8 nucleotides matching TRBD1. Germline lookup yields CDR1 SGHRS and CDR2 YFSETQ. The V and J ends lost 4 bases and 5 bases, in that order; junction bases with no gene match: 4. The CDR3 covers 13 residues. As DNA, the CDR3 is TGCGCCAGCAGCGGAAGGACAGGGACTGAAGCTTTCTTT. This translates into CASSGRTGTEAFF.

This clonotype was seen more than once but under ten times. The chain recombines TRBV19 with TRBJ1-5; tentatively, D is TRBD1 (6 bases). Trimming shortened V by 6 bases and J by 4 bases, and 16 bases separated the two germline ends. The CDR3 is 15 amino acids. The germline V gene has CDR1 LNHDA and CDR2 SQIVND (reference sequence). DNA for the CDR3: TGTGCCAGTAGGGCCATCTATCAGGGGAATCAGCCCCAGCATTTT. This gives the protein CASRAIYQGNQPQHF.

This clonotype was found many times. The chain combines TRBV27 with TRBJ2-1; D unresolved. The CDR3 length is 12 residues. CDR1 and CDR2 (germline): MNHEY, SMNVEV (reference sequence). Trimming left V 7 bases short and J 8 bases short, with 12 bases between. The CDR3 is CASTSLGDEQFF. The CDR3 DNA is TGTGCCAGCACCTCTCTAGGAGATGAGCAGTTCTTC.

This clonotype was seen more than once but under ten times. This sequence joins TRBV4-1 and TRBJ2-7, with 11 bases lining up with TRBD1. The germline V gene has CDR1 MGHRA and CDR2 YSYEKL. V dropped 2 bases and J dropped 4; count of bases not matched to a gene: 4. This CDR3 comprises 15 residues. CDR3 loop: CASSQSGTGGYEQYF. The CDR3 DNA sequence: TGCGCCAGCAGCCAATCCGGGACAGGGGGTTACGAGCAGTACTTC.

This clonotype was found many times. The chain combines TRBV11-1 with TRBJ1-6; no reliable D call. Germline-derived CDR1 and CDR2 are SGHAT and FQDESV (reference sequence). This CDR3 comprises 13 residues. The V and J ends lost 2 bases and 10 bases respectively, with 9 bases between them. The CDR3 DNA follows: TGTGCCAGCAGCTTACTGGCCGGGTCACCCCTCCACTTT. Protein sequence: CASSLLAGSPLHF.

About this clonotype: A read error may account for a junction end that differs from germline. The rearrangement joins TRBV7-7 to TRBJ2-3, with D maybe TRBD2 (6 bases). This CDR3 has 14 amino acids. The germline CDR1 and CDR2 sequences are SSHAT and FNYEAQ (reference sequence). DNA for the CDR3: TGTGCTAGCAGCTTAGTACCGGGGGAAGATACGCAGTATTTT. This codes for CASSLVPGEDTQYF.

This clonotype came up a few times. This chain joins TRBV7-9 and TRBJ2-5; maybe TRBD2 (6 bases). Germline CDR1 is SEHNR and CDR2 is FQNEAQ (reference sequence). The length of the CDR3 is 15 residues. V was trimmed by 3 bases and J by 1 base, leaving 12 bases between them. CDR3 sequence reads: CASSFPPGVQETQYF. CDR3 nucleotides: TGTGCCAGCAGCTTTCCCCCGGGGGTCCAAGAGACCCAGTACTTC.

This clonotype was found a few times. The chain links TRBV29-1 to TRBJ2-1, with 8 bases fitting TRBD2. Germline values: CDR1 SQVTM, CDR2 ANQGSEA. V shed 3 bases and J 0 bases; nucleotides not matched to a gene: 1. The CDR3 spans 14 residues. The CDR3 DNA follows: TGCAGCGTTGACGGGGGGGCCTCCTACAATGAGCAGTTCTTC. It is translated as CSVDGGASYNEQFF.

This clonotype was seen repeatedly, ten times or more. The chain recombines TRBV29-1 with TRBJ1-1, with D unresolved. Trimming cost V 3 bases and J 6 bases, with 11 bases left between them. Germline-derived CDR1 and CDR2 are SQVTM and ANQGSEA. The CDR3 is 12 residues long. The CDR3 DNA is TGCAGCGTTGATTTTCAACAGTCTGAAGCTTTCTTT. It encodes CSVDFQQSEAFF.

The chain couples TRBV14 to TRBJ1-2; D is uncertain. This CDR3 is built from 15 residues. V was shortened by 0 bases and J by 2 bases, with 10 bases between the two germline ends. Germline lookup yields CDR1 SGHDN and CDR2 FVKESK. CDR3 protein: CASSQEGPRNYGYTF. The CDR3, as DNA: TGTGCCAGCAGCCAAGAGGGCCCCCGGAACTATGGCTACACCTTC.

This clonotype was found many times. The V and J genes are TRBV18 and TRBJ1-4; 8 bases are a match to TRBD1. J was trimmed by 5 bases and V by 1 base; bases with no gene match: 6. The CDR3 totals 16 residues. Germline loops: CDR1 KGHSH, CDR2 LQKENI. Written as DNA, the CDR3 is TGTGCCAGCTCACCACTAGTGTGGACAGGGAATGAAAAACTGTTTTTT. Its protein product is CASSPLVWTGNEKLFF.

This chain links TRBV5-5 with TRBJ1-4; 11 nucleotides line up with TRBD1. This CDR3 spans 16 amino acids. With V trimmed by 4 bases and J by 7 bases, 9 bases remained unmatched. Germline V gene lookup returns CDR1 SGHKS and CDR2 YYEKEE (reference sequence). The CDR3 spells CASSPAGGTGGEKLFF. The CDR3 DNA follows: TGTGCCAGCAGCCCAGCCGGTGGGACAGGGGGTGAAAAACTGTTTTTT.

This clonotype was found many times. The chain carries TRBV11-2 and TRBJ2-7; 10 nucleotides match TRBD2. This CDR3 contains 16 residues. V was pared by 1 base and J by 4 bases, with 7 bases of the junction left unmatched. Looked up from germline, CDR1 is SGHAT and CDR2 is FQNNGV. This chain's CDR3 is CASSLGRLAGVYEQYF. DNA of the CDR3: TGTGCCAGCAGCTTAGGTCGTCTAGCGGGAGTATACGAGCAGTACTTC.

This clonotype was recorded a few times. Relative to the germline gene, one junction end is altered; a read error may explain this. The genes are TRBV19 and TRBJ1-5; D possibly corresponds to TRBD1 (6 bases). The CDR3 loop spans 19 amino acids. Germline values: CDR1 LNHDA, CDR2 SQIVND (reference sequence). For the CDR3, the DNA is TGTGCCAGCAGTAGCAGAAATTGGGGGGCTCCCGGGGACAATCAGCCCCAGCATTTT. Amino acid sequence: CASSSRNWGAPGDNQPQHF.

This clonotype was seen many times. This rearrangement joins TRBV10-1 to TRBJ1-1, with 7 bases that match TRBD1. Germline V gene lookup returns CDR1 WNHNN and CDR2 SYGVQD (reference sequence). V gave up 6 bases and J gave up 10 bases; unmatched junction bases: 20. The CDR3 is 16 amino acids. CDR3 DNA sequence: TGCGCCAGCAGATTGGGACAGACGAAGGGTGGCGTAGGAGCTTTCTTT. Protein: CASRLGQTKGGVGAFF.